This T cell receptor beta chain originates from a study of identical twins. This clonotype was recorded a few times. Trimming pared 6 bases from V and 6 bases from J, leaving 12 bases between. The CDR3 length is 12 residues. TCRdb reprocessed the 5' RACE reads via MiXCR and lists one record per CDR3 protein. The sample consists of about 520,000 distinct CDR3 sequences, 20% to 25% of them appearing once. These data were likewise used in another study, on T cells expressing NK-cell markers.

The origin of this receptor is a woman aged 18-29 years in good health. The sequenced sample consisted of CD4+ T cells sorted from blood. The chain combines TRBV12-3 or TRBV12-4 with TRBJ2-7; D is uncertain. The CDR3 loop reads CASSPLRLEQYF. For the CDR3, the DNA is TGTGCCAGCAGCCCCCTTCGGCTCGAGCAGTACTTC.